This T cell receptor (beta chain) was retrieved from a study of T cell responses to AZD1222 COVID-19 vaccine. This CDR3 is built from 16 residues. With regard to this clone: The target antigen is unknown.

Assay used: immunoSEQ multiplex PCR; TCRdb lists only in-frame clones, some missing. The sample has tens of thousands of clones; under 95% are singletons. Points from the study as a whole: At study baseline, merely six AZD1222 recipients were seropositive.

The sequenced sample was peripheral blood, obtained on day 0 of MenACWY control vaccination. The TCR comes from an adult in good health. The rearrangement joins TRBV21-1 to TRBJ1-5. TRBV21-1 is assigned pseudogene status. CDR3 DNA sequence: TGTGCCAGCAGCAAAGAGGACCGAGAGAAAAATCAGCCCCAGCATTTT. It yields the protein CASSKEDREKNQPQHF.